The clone carrying this T cell receptor beta chain has just a few counts. The sample belongs to a study of immune cell composition in non-small cell lung cancer. Germline-derived CDR1 and CDR2 are SEHNR and FQNEAQ (reference sequence). The CDR3 totals 13 residues. V dropped 5 bases and J dropped 4; count of bases not matched to a gene: 4. Sequenced by immunoSEQ multiplex PCR; TCRdb stores in-frame clones only, minus some. The sample shows roughly 15,000 clones, roughly 80% of them seen only once. This chain links TRBV7-9 with TRBJ1-2, with 7 bases lining up with TRBD1. The receptor was derived from a human donor with non-small cell lung cancer. Sequencing used lung tumor tissue. CDR3 nucleotide sequence: TGTGCCAGCAGCCCGGGACAGCTCTATGGCTACACCTTC. It translates to CASSPGQLYGYTF.